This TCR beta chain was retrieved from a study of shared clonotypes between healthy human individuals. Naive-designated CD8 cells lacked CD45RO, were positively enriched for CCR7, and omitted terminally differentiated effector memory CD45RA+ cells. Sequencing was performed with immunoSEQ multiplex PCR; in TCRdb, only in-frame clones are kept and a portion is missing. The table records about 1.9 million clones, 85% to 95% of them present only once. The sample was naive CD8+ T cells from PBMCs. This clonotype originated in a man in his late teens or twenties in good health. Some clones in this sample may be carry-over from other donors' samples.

The CDR3 DNA reads as TGCGCCAGCAGCTTGGGGGGACAGTTAAGCTCCTACGAGCAGTACTTC. This encodes CASSLGGQLSSYEQYF. V and J are TRBV5-1 and TRBJ2-7; 7 bases align to TRBD1. This CDR3 has 16 amino acids. The trim removed 0 bases at V and 0 bases at J, leaving 6 bases unmatched. Germline lookup yields CDR1 SGHRS and CDR2 YFSETQ.